The source of this TCR beta chain is a study of blood T cell repertoires in COVID-19. Study-wide background: The study drew acute and convalescent COVID-19 samples from the United States, Italy and Spain. Sample material is recorded as cDNA or gDNA derived from T cells, B-cell-depleted T cells, or PBMCs.

The germline V gene encodes CDR1 SGHTA and CDR2 FQGNSA. The CDR3 spans 17 residues. J was trimmed by 0 bases and V by 4 bases; bases with no gene match: 8. Authors' data handling: Quantification of nucleated cells was approximated via reference gene primer amplification. Clones were sequenced by immunoSEQ multiplex PCR, and TCRdb holds only the in-frame ones, with some missing. V, J and clone size are those of that table, while D and trimming were read from the DNA. The data contain tens of thousands of clones, 70% to 90% of them singletons. This chain uses TRBV7-2 with TRBJ2-7, with 11 bases lining up with TRBD2. Sequenced material: peripheral blood. The TCR comes from an elderly man with active COVID-19. This CDR3 reads CASSSGLAGRSSYEQYF. Here the CDR3 DNA reads TGTGCCAGCAGCTCCGGACTAGCGGGTCGCAGCTCCTACGAGCAGTACTTC. Full variable domain (outside the CDR3, taken from reference TRBV7-2 and TRBJ2-7): GAGVSQSPSNKVTEKGKDVELRCDPISGHTALYWYRQSLGQGLEFLIYFQGNSAPDKSGLPSDRFSAERTGGSVSTLTIQRTQQEDSAVYLCASSSGLAGRSSYEQYFGPGTRLTVT.